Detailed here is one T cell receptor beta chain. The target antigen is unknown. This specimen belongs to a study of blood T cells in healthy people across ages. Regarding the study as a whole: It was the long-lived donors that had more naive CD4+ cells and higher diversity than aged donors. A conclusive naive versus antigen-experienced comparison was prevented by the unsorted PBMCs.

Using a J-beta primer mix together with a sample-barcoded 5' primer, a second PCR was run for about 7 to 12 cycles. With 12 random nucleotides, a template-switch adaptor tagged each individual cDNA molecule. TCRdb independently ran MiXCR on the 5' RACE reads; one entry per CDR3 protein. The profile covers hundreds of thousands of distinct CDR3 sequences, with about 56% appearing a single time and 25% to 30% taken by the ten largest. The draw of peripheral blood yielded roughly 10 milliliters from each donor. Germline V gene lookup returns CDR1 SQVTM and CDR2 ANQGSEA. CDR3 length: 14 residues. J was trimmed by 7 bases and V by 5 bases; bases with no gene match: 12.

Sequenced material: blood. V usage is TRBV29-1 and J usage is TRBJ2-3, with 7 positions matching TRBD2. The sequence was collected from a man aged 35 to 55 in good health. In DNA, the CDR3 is TGCAGCGTTATACCTGGCGGGAGTAGGAATACGCAGTATTTT. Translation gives CSVIPGGSRNTQYF.